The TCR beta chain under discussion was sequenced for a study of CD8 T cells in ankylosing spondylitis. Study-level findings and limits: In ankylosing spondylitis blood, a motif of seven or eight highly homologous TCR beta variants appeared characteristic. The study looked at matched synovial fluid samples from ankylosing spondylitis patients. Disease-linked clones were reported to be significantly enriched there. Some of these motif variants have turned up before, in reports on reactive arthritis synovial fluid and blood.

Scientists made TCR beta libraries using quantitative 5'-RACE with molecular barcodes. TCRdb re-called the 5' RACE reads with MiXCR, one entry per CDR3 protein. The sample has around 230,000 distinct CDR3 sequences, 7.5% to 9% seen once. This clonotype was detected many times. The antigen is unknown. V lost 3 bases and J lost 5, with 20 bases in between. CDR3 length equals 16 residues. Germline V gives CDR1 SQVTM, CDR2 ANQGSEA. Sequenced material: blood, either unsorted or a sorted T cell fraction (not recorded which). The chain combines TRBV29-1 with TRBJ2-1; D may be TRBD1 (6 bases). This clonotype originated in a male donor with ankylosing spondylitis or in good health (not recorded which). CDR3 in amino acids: CSVEDRGSRPNNEQFF. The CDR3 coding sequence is TGCAGCGTTGAGGATAGGGGGAGTCGCCCCAACAATGAGCAGTTCTTC.